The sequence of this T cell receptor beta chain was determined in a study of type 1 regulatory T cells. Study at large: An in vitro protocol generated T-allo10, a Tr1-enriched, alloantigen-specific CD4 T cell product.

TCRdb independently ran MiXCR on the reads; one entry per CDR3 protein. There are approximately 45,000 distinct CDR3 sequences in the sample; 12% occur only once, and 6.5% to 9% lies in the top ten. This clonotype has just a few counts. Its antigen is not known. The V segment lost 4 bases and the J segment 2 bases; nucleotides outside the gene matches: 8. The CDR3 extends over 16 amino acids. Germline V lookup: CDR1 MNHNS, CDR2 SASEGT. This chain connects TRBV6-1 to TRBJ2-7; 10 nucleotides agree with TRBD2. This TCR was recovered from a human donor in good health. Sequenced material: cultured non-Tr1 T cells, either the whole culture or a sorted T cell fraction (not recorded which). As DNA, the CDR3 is TGTGCCAGCAGTGCTGCTAGCGGGAGCACCGCCTACGAGCAGTACTTC. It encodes CASSAASGSTAYEQYF.